The clone carrying this T cell receptor (beta chain) appeared a single time. Its matching antigen is unknown. This record belongs to a study of cytomegalovirus exposure and HLA in healthy donors. Study-wide results and caveats: Cytomegalovirus association was assigned to 150 to 200 TCR beta chains. It was in a later analysis that TCR association rates were seen to vary by HLA locus, highest for DRB1 and lowest for HLA-C.

PCR employed 60 Vbeta and 13 Jbeta primers. TCRdb's table, derived via immunoSEQ multiplex PCR, lists solely in-frame clones and lacks some. The table records about 200,000 clones, 76% of them present only once. V was pared by 6 bases and J by 2 bases, with 11 bases between. CDR1 and CDR2 from the germline V gene are MNHNS and SASEGT. This CDR3 comprises 13 residues. Input material: PBMCs. The chain links TRBV6-1 to TRBJ2-7; maybe TRBD1 (7 bases). This receptor was taken from a man aged 18 to 35 in good health and CMV-seronegative. The CDR3: CASSGGQTYEQYF. The CDR3 bases are TGTGCCAGCAGCGGGGGACAGACCTACGAGCAGTACTTC.